These T cell receptor beta chains were read from a single sample in a study of vaccination and CD4 T cells after COVID-19. Via MiXCR, TCRdb re-called the PCR reads, giving one row per CDR3 protein. The table lists 15,000 to 20,000 distinct CDR3 sequences, 45% to 60% of them singletons. No antigen has been assigned to these receptors. Specimen: CD4+ T cells from blood, cultured in vitro. Receptors originate from a human donor who had recovered from COVID-19. Both conserved end residues are part of each CDR3.

j_gene: TRBJ2-3
v_gene: TRBV6-5
CDR3aa: CASSSPGTGGTDTQYF

j_gene: TRBJ1-4
v_gene: TRBV19
CDR3aa: CASSTPRKGEKLFF

j_gene: TRBJ2-3
v_gene: TRBV6-1
CDR3aa: CASTPLGADTQYF

j_gene: TRBJ2-2
v_gene: TRBV6-1
CDR3aa: CASSARQGHTGELFF

j_gene: TRBJ2-2
v_gene: TRBV21-1
CDR3aa: CASSNAGPTLNTGELFF

j_gene: TRBJ2-7
v_gene: TRBV10-3
CDR3aa: CAISSLSGPIYEQYF

j_gene: TRBJ1-2
v_gene: TRBV20-1
CDR3aa: CSASKGGTGNYGYTF

j_gene: TRBJ1-1
v_gene: TRBV7-2
CDR3aa: CASSTTPYGNTEAFF

j_gene: TRBJ2-7
v_gene: TRBV7-2
CDR3aa: CASSLLHYEQYF

j_gene: TRBJ1-6
v_gene: TRBV2
CDR3aa: CASSERAGGDSPLHF

j_gene: TRBJ2-5
v_gene: TRBV30
CDR3aa: CAWTAGPTETQYF

j_gene: TRBJ1-3
v_gene: TRBV7-9
CDR3aa: CASSLYQGNTIYF

j_gene: TRBJ2-7
v_gene: TRBV25-1
CDR3aa: CASSGQGPRGQYF

j_gene: TRBJ1-1
v_gene: TRBV7-9
CDR3aa: CASSLALGRGNTEAFF

j_gene: TRBJ1-2
v_gene: TRBV20-1
CDR3aa: CSAQSSRVGGGYTF

j_gene: TRBJ1-1
v_gene: TRBV19
CDR3aa: CASSIAPGVGAFF

j_gene: TRBJ1-2
v_gene: TRBV5-1
CDR3aa: CASSLDGDRGVGYTF

j_gene: TRBJ1-5
v_gene: TRBV11-1
CDR3aa: CASSLEDDQPQHF

j_gene: TRBJ2-7
v_gene: TRBV20-1
CDR3aa: CSASIRLAGPAYEQYF

j_gene: TRBJ1-1
v_gene: TRBV15
CDR3aa: CATSRDLWQLMNTEAFF

j_gene: TRBJ1-4
v_gene: TRBV24-1
CDR3aa: CATSVGGWWEKLFF

j_gene: TRBJ2-4
v_gene: TRBV10-3
CDR3aa: CAISPRQGVIQYF